The TCR beta chain under discussion was sequenced for a study of Graves' ophthalmopathy and Graves' hyperthyroidism. Whole-study context: Stable hyperthyroidism was defined by absence of ophthalmopathy within 18 months of follow-up. Study-wide findings and caveats: Most thyroid clonotypes expanded beyond 0.001 frequency were also found in blood.

Beta-chain TCR CDR3 regions were amplified from RNA transcripts. RT-PCR with HTBI primers came first, then second-round multiplex PCR. TCRdb ran MiXCR on the multiplex PCR reads and lists one entry per CDR3 protein. Of over a million distinct CDR3 sequences detected, about two fifths appear once; the ten largest clones hold 11%. The sample holds a few counts of this clonotype. The antigen remains undetermined. Pregnancy or lactation, uncontrolled infections and other autoimmune diseases were grounds for excluding patients. The germline gives CDR1 GTSNPN, CDR2 SVGIG (reference sequence). This CDR3 is 14 amino acids long. J gave up 2 bases and V 5 bases, and 3 bases lay outside the gene matches.

The material sequenced was peripheral blood or thyroid tissue (not recorded which). This TCR was recovered from an adult man with Graves' hyperthyroidism. V is TRBV30 and J is TRBJ2-5, with 12 bases aligning to TRBD2. CDR3 nucleotide sequence: TGTGCCTGGGATACTAGCGGGAGGCAAGAGACCCAGTACTTC. Translating it yields CAWDTSGRQETQYF.